This T cell receptor beta chain was captured in a study of blood T cell repertoires in COVID-19. The overall study: The United States, Italy and Spain were the sources of the acute and convalescent COVID-19 samples. Sample material is recorded as cDNA or gDNA derived from T cells, B-cell-depleted T cells, or PBMCs.

Germline V CDR1 and CDR2: KGHSH, LQKENI. Trimming left V 5 bases short and J 4 bases short, with 15 bases between. The CDR3 consists of 14 residues. Original analysis: From reference gene primer amplification, estimates of nucleated cell counts were derived. Sequenced by immunoSEQ multiplex PCR; TCRdb stores in-frame clones only, minus some. V, J and clone size were drawn from that table, and D and trimming were deduced from the DNA. The sample has about 100,000 clones, over 75% seen once. This sequence originates from a man aged 25-40 years in a cohort sampled during active COVID-19. Sequenced material: peripheral blood. The rearrangement joins TRBV18 to TRBJ2-7; D might be TRBD2 (5 bases). The CDR3 loop reads CASSRGWESYEQYF. CDR3 bases: TGTGCCAGCTCAAGAGGGTGGGAAAGTTACGAGCAGTACTTC.